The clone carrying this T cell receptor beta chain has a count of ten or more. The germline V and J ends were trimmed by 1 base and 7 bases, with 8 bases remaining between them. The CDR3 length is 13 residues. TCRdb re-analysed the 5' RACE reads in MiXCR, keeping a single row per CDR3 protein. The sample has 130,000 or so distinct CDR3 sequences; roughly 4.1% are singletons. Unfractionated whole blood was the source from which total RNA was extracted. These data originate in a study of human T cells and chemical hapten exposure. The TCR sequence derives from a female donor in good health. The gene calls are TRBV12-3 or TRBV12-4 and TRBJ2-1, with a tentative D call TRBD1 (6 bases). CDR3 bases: TGTGCCAGCAGTTTAGACAGGGTAAATGAGCAGTTCTTC. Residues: CASSLDRVNEQFF.